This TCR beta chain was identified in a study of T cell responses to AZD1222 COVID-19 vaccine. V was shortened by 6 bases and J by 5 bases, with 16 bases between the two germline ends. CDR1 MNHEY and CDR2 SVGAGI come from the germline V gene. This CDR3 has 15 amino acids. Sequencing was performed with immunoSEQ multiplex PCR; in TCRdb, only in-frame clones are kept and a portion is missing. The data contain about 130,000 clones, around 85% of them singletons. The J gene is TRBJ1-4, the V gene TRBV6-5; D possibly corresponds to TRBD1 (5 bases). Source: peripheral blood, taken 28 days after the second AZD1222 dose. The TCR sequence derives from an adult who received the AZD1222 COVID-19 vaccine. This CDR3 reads CASSPRDGRNEKLFF. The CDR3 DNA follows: TGTGCCAGCAGCCCCCGGGACGGTAGAAATGAAAAACTGTTTTTT.